This is a list of T cell receptor beta chains from one sample in a study of cytomegalovirus exposure and HLA in healthy donors. Clones were read by immunoSEQ multiplex PCR, and TCRdb kept only the in-frame ones, dropping some. This table holds about 92,000 clones. The sample taken for sequencing was PBMCs. These TCRs come from a man aged 50 or older in good health and CMV-seropositive. Each CDR3 is given with its conserved first and last residue. The order of the fields is J gene, D gene, V gene, CDR3 protein, CDR3 DNA. The D gene is left open where the match is weak.

TRBJ2-1 TRBD2 TRBV6-5 CASSLAGRHNEQFF TGTGCCAGCAGCTTAGCGGGAAGGCACAATGAGCAGTTCTTC
TRBJ1-2 TRBD1 TRBV5-1 CASSDPGQGRYGYTF TGCGCCAGCAGCGATCCGGGACAGGGGAGGTATGGCTACACCTTC
TRBJ1-5 . TRBV7-2 CASSLEQGGNQPQHF TGTGCCAGCAGCTTAGAGCAGGGCGGCAATCAGCCCCAGCATTTT
TRBJ1-1 . TRBV29-1 CSVAGRVNTEAFF TGCAGCGTTGCAGGCAGGGTGAACACTGAAGCTTTCTTT
TRBJ2-1 . TRBV7-2 CASSLLGAENFDEQFF TGTGCCAGCAGCCTTTTGGGAGCGGAGAATTTCGATGAGCAGTTCTTC
TRBJ1-2 . TRBV30 CAWSPRFYGYTF TGTGCCTGGAGTCCCCGGTTCTATGGCTACACCTTC
TRBJ2-1 . TRBV18 CASSPPAPPQTNEQFF TGTGCCAGCTCACCACCGGCCCCACCTCAAACCAATGAGCAGTTCTTC
TRBJ2-2 TRBD2 TRBV30 CAWSVLGLAGGGNTGELFF TGTGCCTGGAGTGTCCTCGGACTAGCGGGAGGGGGGAACACCGGGGAGCTGTTTTTT
TRBJ1-3 TRBD1 TRBV18 CASSSLRTGAGGNTIYF TGTGCCAGCTCATCTCTCCGGACAGGGGCGGGAGGAAACACCATATATTTT
TRBJ2-1 TRBD2 TRBV28 CASSPRLAGGSEQFF TGTGCCAGCAGTCCCAGACTAGCGGGAGGGAGTGAGCAGTTCTTC
TRBJ2-1 TRBD2 TRBV30 CAWSGLAGGSNEQFF TGTGCCTGGAGTGGACTAGCGGGAGGATCGAATGAGCAGTTCTTC
TRBJ2-1 TRBD2 TRBV30 CAWSASGSHEQFF TGTGCCTGGAGTGCTAGCGGGAGTCATGAGCAGTTCTTC
TRBJ1-2 TRBD1 TRBV7-2 CASSRDRTANYGYTF TGTGCCAGCAGCCGGGACAGGACAGCTAACTATGGCTACACCTTC
TRBJ1-2 . TRBV28 CASITGNYDGYTF TGTGCCAGCATCACAGGAAATTACGATGGCTACACCTTC
TRBJ1-3 . TRBV4-3 CASSQGPSSLSGNTIYF TGCGCCAGCAGCCAAGGGCCCTCCTCCCTCTCTGGAAACACCATATATTTT
TRBJ2-7 . TRBV5-1 CASSLDGGIPYEQYF TGCGCCAGCAGCTTGGATGGAGGGATCCCCTACGAGCAGTACTTC
TRBJ1-5 . TRBV27 CASSFRGDQPQHF TGTGCCAGCAGTTTCCGGGGTGATCAGCCCCAGCATTTT
TRBJ2-7 . TRBV20-1 CSARTDKEQYF TGCAGTGCTCGGACAGATAAGGAGCAGTACTTC
TRBJ2-7 . TRBV5-4 CASSSYSYEQYF TGTGCCAGCAGCTCGTACTCCTACGAGCAGTACTTC
TRBJ1-5 TRBD1 TRBV7-2 CATSTGINQPQHF TGTGCCACCTCGACAGGGATCAATCAGCCCCAGCATTTT
TRBJ1-5 . TRBV30 CAWSVLSGMGQPQHF TGTGCCTGGAGTGTACTCTCAGGGATGGGGCAGCCCCAGCATTTT
TRBJ2-1 TRBD2 TRBV11-3 CASSLDRMGLAGDRGNEQFF TGTGCCAGCAGCTTAGATCGTATGGGACTAGCGGGAGACCGAGGCAATGAGCAGTTCTTC
TRBJ1-2 TRBD1 TRBV2 CASRSTGGADYGYTF TGTGCCAGCAGAAGCACAGGGGGCGCGGACTATGGCTACACCTTC
TRBJ2-5 . TRBV11-2 CASSLGLQVEETQYF TGTGCCAGCAGCTTAGGGCTGCAGGTCGAAGAGACCCAGTACTTC
TRBJ1-1 TRBD1 TRBV18 CASSPQKLDRAWVVMNTEAFF TGTGCCAGCTCACCACAAAAATTGGACAGGGCTTGGGTGGTTATGAACACTGAAGCTTTCTTT
TRBJ1-6 . TRBV7-2 CASNVRSGSPLHF TGTGCCAGCAACGTAAGATCGGGGTCACCCCTCCACTTT
TRBJ1-1 TRBD1 TRBV11-3 CASSHRGRAGEAFF TGTGCCAGCAGCCACAGGGGCAGGGCGGGGGAAGCTTTCTTT
TRBJ2-1 . TRBV6-5 CASSYLNRDEQFF TGTGCCAGCAGTTACCTGAACAGGGATGAGCAGTTCTTC
TRBJ1-2 TRBD1 TRBV27 CASSPSQGALGYTF TGTGCCAGCAGTCCCTCACAGGGGGCGCTTGGCTACACCTTC
TRBJ2-3 TRBD2 TRBV13 CASSLKAGASGSLDTQYF TGTGCCAGCAGCTTAAAAGCGGGGGCTAGCGGGAGTTTGGATACGCAGTATTTT
TRBJ2-5 TRBD2 TRBV4-3 CASSRGLAGFGETQYF TGCGCCAGCAGCCGAGGACTAGCGGGGTTTGGAGAGACCCAGTACTTC
TRBJ2-2 . TRBV4-2 CASSQVVAFTGELFF TGTGCCAGCAGCCAAGTGGTAGCCTTCACCGGGGAGCTGTTTTTT
TRBJ1-5 . TRBV28 CASSNRSGNQPQHF TGTGCCAGCAGTAACAGATCAGGGAACCAGCCCCAGCATTTT
TRBJ1-1 . TRBV6-5 CASTRTAGTEAFF TGTGCCAGCACCAGGACGGCGGGCACTGAAGCTTTCTTT
TRBJ1-5 . TRBV19 CASSPGNQPQHF TGTGCCAGTAGCCCGGGCAATCAGCCCCAGCATTTT
TRBJ2-7 . TRBV7-2 CASSLVLDNRYEQYF TGTGCCAGCAGCTTAGTATTGGACAATAGATACGAGCAGTACTTC
TRBJ1-1 . TRBV30 CAWSVSQGATEAFF TGTGCCTGGAGTGTATCACAGGGAGCCACTGAAGCTTTCTTT
TRBJ1-2 TRBD1 TRBV6-6 CAIRQGTLYGYTF TGTGCCATACGACAGGGGACCCTATATGGCTACACCTTC
TRBJ1-1 . TRBV5-1 CASSLGTGNTEAFF TGCGCCAGCAGCTTGGGCACAGGGAACACTGAAGCTTTCTTT
TRBJ1-1 TRBD1 TRBV19 CASSLTGGLNTEAFF TGTGCCAGTAGTTTAACAGGGGGCTTGAACACTGAAGCTTTCTTT
TRBJ2-1 . TRBV18 CASSQAWTDYNEQFF TGTGCCAGCTCACAAGCCTGGACAGACTACAATGAGCAGTTCTTC
TRBJ2-3 TRBD1 TRBV15 CATSRARLGGSKTDF TGTGCCACCAGCAGAGCCCGGTTAGGGGGCTCCAAGACGGATTTT
TRBJ2-1 TRBD2 TRBV11-2 CASRPIAGGYNEQFF TGTGCCAGCAGGCCAATAGCGGGAGGATACAATGAGCAGTTCTTC
TRBJ2-1 . TRBV4-3 CASGPSLSSYNEQFF TGCGCCAGCGGGCCCTCCTTGAGCTCCTACAATGAGCAGTTCTTC
TRBJ2-3 TRBD2 TRBV2 CASSGTSGWTDTQYF TGTGCCAGCAGCGGGACTAGCGGGTGGACAGATACGCAGTATTTT
TRBJ2-1 . TRBV30 CAWSRDYNEQFF TGTGCCTGGAGTAGAGACTACAATGAGCAGTTCTTC
TRBJ2-7 . TRBV29-1 CSVDSPDSYEQYF TGCAGCGTTGATTCACCGGACTCCTACGAGCAGTACTTC
TRBJ1-4 . TRBV11-2 CASSLAQGVEKLFF TGTGCCAGCAGCTTAGCTCAGGGTGTTGAAAAACTGTTTTTT
TRBJ2-1 TRBD2 TRBV19 CASTLGGLAAYNEQFF TGTGCCAGTACCCTTGGGGGACTAGCGGCCTACAATGAGCAGTTCTTC
TRBJ1-2 TRBD1 TRBV2 CASSATGYYGYTF TGTGCCAGCAGTGCGACAGGGTACTATGGCTACACCTTC
TRBJ1-1 . TRBV20-1 CSATRPPRTFF TGCAGTGCTACCCGACCCCCCAGGACTTTCTTT